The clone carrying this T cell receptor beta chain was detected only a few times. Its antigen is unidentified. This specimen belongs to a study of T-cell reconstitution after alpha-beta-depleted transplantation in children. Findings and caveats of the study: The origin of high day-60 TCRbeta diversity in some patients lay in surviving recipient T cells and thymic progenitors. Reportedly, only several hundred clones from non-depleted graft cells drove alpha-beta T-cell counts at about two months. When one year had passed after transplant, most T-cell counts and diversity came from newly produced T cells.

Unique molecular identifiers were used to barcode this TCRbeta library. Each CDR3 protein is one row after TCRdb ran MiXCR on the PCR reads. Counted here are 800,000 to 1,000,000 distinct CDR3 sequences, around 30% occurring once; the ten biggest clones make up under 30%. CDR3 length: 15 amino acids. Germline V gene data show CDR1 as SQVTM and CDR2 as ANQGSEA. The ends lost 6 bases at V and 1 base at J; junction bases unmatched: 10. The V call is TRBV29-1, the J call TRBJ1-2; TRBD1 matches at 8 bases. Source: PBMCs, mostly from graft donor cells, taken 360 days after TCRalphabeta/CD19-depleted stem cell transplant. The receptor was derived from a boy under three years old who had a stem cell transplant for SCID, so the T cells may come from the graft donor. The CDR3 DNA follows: TGCAGCGTCGCCGATACAGGGGGAATTAACTATGGCTACACCTTC. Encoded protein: CSVADTGGINYGYTF.